The sequence of this TCR beta chain was determined in a study of blood T cell repertoires in COVID-19. This clone was seen a handful of times. Clones were sequenced by immunoSEQ multiplex PCR, and TCRdb holds only the in-frame ones, with some missing. The sample contains tens of thousands of clones, approximately 88% of which appear only once. The length of the CDR3 is 14 residues. The V gene end was trimmed by 2 bases and the J gene end by 7 bases; junction bases not matched to a gene: 5. The germline gives CDR1 SGHTA, CDR2 FQGNSA. Sequenced input: peripheral blood. J is TRBJ1-5 and V is TRBV7-2; 7 bases match TRBD1. This sequence was found in a human donor in a cohort sampled during active COVID-19. The CDR3 loop is CASSLKGGRQPQHF. CDR3 sequence (DNA): TGTGCCAGCAGCTTAAAAGGGGGCCGGCAGCCCCAGCATTTT.